The 29 T cell receptor beta chains reported below all come from one sample, sequenced in a study of blood T cell repertoires in COVID-19 (dated by TCRdb to the early 2020s). The receptor library was made with the immunoSEQ multiplex PCR assay. TCRdb retrieved this table from immuneACCESS and kept in-frame rearrangements only. Not all clones are present; in checked studies, unresolved V genes account for under half, and no reason is known for the remainder. The sample table records roughly 120,000 clones; approximately 80% of these occur just once. The top ten clonotypes cover under 2.5% of the sample. What was sequenced was peripheral blood. Receptors originate from an older man with acute or convalescent COVID-19.

This clone has just one count. The chain couples TRBV3-1 (or the pseudogene TRBV3-2) to TRBJ2-5; 7 nucleotides agree with TRBD2. CDR1 and CDR2 (germline): LGHDT, YNNKEL (reference sequence). The V segment lost 3 bases and the J segment 1 base; nucleotides outside the gene matches: 5. The CDR3 is made up of 15 amino acids. The CDR3: CASSHFLAVQETQYF. CDR3 DNA: TGTGCCAGCAGCCACTTCCTAGCGGTCCAAGAGACCCAGTACTTC.

This rearrangement joins TRBV5-1 to TRBJ2-4; D might be TRBD1 (6 bases). Trimming cost V 0 bases and J 0 bases, with 10 bases left between them. CDR3 length: 16 residues. CDR1 and CDR2 from the germline V gene are SGHRS and YFSETQ. This CDR3 reads CASSLAPDRAKNIQYF. CDR3 bases: TGCGCCAGCAGCTTGGCCCCGGACAGAGCCAAAAACATTCAGTACTTC.

The chain employs TRBV3-1 (or the pseudogene TRBV3-2) and TRBJ1-2; D unresolved. Trimming removed 2 bases from V and 7 bases from J, with 8 bases in between. There are 12 residues in the CDR3. Germline values: CDR1 LGHDT, CDR2 YNNKEL (reference sequence). The CDR3 sequence is CASSQTAGGYTF. CDR3 coding DNA: TGTGCCAGCAGCCAAACGGCGGGTGGCTACACCTTC.

The V call is TRBV3-1 (or the pseudogene TRBV3-2), the J call TRBJ2-3; TRBD2 agrees at 8 bases. The CDR3 is 15 amino acids. V shed 6 bases, J shed 8 bases, and the junction held 13 bases outside the gene matches. Germline assignment: CDR1 LGHDT and CDR2 YNNKEL (reference sequence). CDR3 protein: CASSLRGGRPGTQYF. The CDR3, as DNA: TGTGCCAGCAGTCTTCGGGGGGGTAGGCCTGGTACGCAGTATTTT.

The genes are TRBV24-1 and TRBJ2-1, with 12 bases that match TRBD2. The germline gives CDR1 KGHDR, CDR2 SFDVKD. This CDR3 is built from 15 residues. V shed 9 bases, J shed 2 bases, and the junction held 4 bases outside the gene matches. The CDR3 reads CATASSGGAYNEQFF. The CDR3 nucleotides read TGTGCCACCGCCTCTAGCGGGGGGGCCTACAATGAGCAGTTCTTC.

This chain joins TRBV7-3 and TRBJ2-2; D gene unclear. Trimming took off 5 bases at V and 1 base at J, with 8 bases between the two ends. The V gene's germline CDR1 is SGHTA and CDR2 FQGTGA. The CDR3 has 14 amino acids. CDR3 in DNA: TGTGCCAGCAGCCACTCTGGGAACACCGGGGAGCTGTTTTTT. Translated, it gives CASSHSGNTGELFF.

The chain uses TRBV3-1 (or the pseudogene TRBV3-2) and TRBJ2-3, with 9 bases aligning to TRBD1. Unmatched junction bases numbered 5, after V lost 6 bases and J lost 4 bases. The CDR3 totals 14 residues. Germline V lookup: CDR1 LGHDT, CDR2 YNNKEL (reference sequence). For the CDR3, the DNA is TGTGCCAGCAGTCTGGACAGGGGCCCAGATACGCAGTATTTT. This codes for CASSLDRGPDTQYF.

The chain has TRBV25-1 and TRBJ1-6, with D perhaps TRBD1 (6 bases). The germline V gene has CDR1 MGHDK and CDR2 SYGVNS. The CDR3 consists of 14 residues. Trimming shortened V by 6 bases and J by 7 bases, and 13 bases separated the two germline ends. CDR3 nucleotide sequence: TGTGCCAGCAGGGTAGGGGACACAAATTCACCCCTCCACTTT. Translation gives CASRVGDTNSPLHF.

The V gene is TRBV15, the J gene TRBJ1-1, with 7 bases fitting TRBD1. The germline gives CDR1 LNHNV, CDR2 YYDKDF (reference sequence). The CDR3 sequence is 16 residues long. V trimming: 2 bases; J trimming: 0 bases; junction bases outside the gene matches: 6. Here the CDR3 DNA reads TGTGCCACCAGCAGAATCGACAGGGTTTTGAACACTGAAGCTTTCTTT. Translating it yields CATSRIDRVLNTEAFF.

This chain joins TRBV7-2 and TRBJ1-2; D is possibly TRBD1 (5 bases). CDR1 SGHTA and CDR2 FQGNSA come from the germline V gene. The ends were cut back, 5 bases at V and 0 bases at J, with 19 bases in the middle. This CDR3 is built from 17 residues. CDR3 in amino acids: CASSQGRLGRPNYGYTF. Here the CDR3 DNA reads TGTGCCAGCAGCCAGGGTCGGCTGGGGCGCCCTAACTATGGCTACACCTTC.

The chain uses TRBV24-1 and TRBJ2-5, with 10 positions matching TRBD1. Germline V gene data show CDR1 as KGHDR and CDR2 as SFDVKD. With 3 bases clipped from V and 5 bases from J, the junction kept 14 bases outside the gene matches. This CDR3 region has 18 residues. CDR3 sequence: CATSDPGSGTGVFETQYF. The CDR3, as DNA: TGTGCCACCAGTGATCCCGGGTCAGGGACAGGGGTTTTCGAGACCCAGTACTTC.

The sample holds a few counts of this clone. The CDR3 nucleotides are TGTGCCACCTCCAGGACCGGGGTCACCGGGGAGCTGTTTTTT. Translated: CATSRTGVTGELFF. V gene TRBV24-1 combines with J gene TRBJ2-2; TRBD2 might be the D (5 bases). Germline loops: CDR1 KGHDR, CDR2 SFDVKD. The length of the CDR3 is 14 residues. The V and J ends lost 9 bases and 4 bases respectively, with 14 bases between them.

This chain links TRBV9 with TRBJ2-3; no clear D. CDR3 length: 14 amino acids. Between the trimmed V and J ends, which lost 1 base and 0 bases, there was a span of 6 bases. CDR1 is SGDLS, CDR2 YYNGEE, per germline. In DNA form, the CDR3 reads TGTGCCAGCAGCGTATCCCCTAGCACAGATACGCAGTATTTT. It codes for CASSVSPSTDTQYF.

This clone occurred once. The chain employs TRBV18 and TRBJ2-1, with no clear D. The ends were cut back, 2 bases at V and 8 bases at J, with 10 bases in the middle. The V gene's germline CDR1 is KGHSH and CDR2 LQKENI. CDR3 size: 13 residues. The CDR3 region has the DNA TGTGCCAGCTCACCATCACGGTTAGATGAGCAGTTCTTC. This sequence encodes CASSPSRLDEQFF.

The gene calls are TRBV10-1 and TRBJ2-2; 7 bases agree with TRBD2. The germline V gene has CDR1 WNHNN and CDR2 SYGVQD (reference sequence). The CDR3 sequence is 16 residues long. V lost 3 bases, J lost 2 bases, and 6 bases stayed unmatched. CDR3 in amino acids: CASSDPLAANTGELFF. In DNA form, the CDR3 reads TGCGCCAGCAGTGACCCCCTAGCGGCTAACACCGGGGAGCTGTTTTTT.

The V call is TRBV5-1, the J call TRBJ2-7, with 8 bases identical to TRBD1. The CDR3 length is 15 residues. V dropped 4 bases and J dropped 3; count of bases not matched to a gene: 9. Germline values: CDR1 SGHRS, CDR2 YFSETQ. The CDR3, as DNA: TGCGCCAGCAGCCCAACACAGGGGGACCTCTACGAGCAGTACTTC. This translates into CASSPTQGDLYEQYF. Full variable domain (remainder filled in from reference TRBV5-1 and TRBJ2-7): KAGVTQTPRYLIKTRGQQVTLSCSPISGHRSVSWYQQTPGQGLQFLFEYFSETQRNKGNFPGRFSGRQFSNSRSEMNVSTLELGDSALYLCASSPTQGDLYEQYFGPGTRLTVT.

The genes are TRBV2 and TRBJ2-5, with 8 bases aligning to TRBD2. This CDR3 is 13 amino acids long. From germline, CDR1 is SNHLY and CDR2 FYNNEI. J gave up 5 bases and V 7 bases, and 6 bases lay outside the gene matches. This CDR3 reads CASTGGLEETQYF. CDR3 bases: TGTGCCAGCACGGGGGGGCTCGAGGAGACCCAGTACTTC.

The CDR3 nucleotides read TGTGCCACCAGCAGAGACCGTCCCTACGAGCAGTACTTC. This translates into CATSRDRPYEQYF. The chain uses TRBV15 and TRBJ2-7, with D hard to call. This CDR3 region has 13 residues. From germline, CDR1 is LNHNV and CDR2 YYDKDF (reference sequence). V was shortened by 0 bases and J by 2 bases, with 5 bases between the two germline ends. The complete variable domain, with remaining parts taken from reference TRBV15 and TRBJ2-7, reads DAMVIQNPRYQVTQFGKPVTLSCSQTLNHNVMYWYQQKSSQAPKLLFHYYDKDFNNEADTPDNFQSRRPNTSFCFLDIRSPGLGDTAMYLCATSRDRPYEQYFGPGTRLTVT.

This clone was seen a single time. The chain joins TRBV5-4 to TRBJ1-6; unclear D gene. Trimming left V 2 bases short and J 10 bases short, with 7 bases between. CDR1 and CDR2 from the germline V gene are SGHNT and YYREEE (reference sequence). The CDR3 sequence is 12 residues long. CDR3 sequence: CASSFPPSPLHF. CDR3 nucleotides: TGTGCCAGCAGCTTCCCCCCGTCACCCCTCCACTTT. The variable domain in full, completed from reference TRBV5-4 and TRBJ1-6, reads ETGVTQSPTHLIKTRGQQVTLRCSSQSGHNTVSWYQQALGQGPQFIFQYYREEENGRGNFPPRFSGLQFPNYSSELNVNALELDDSALYLCASSFPPSPLHFGNGTRLTVT.

V is TRBV9 and J is TRBJ2-7; weak D call: TRBD1 (5 bases). V was trimmed by 0 bases and J by 6 bases, leaving 16 bases between them. The CDR3 extends over 15 amino acids. Germline CDR1 is SGDLS and CDR2 is YYNGEE. The CDR3 reads CASSVESAGWAEQYF. The CDR3 DNA is TGTGCCAGCAGCGTAGAATCGGCAGGGTGGGCCGAGCAGTACTTC.

The CDR3 here is CASSSLPGDTQYF. CDR3 DNA: TGCGCCAGCAGCTCCCTCCCCGGAGATACGCAGTATTTT. V gene TRBV5-1 combines with J gene TRBJ2-3; no definite D call. Germline values: CDR1 SGHRS, CDR2 YFSETQ. Between the trimmed V and J ends, which lost 3 bases and 5 bases, there was a span of 10 bases. The CDR3 runs 13 residues.

The chain joins TRBV5-1 to TRBJ2-7; 7 bases line up with TRBD2. This CDR3 has 13 residues. Trimming at V came to 3 bases and at J to 5 bases, leaving 5 bases not matched to a gene. Germline V CDR1 and CDR2: SGHRS, YFSETQ. CDR3 DNA: TGCGCCAGCAGCTCCCGGGCGGGGGACGAGCAGTACTTC. Amino acid sequence: CASSSRAGDEQYF.

This rearrangement joins TRBV20-1 to TRBJ2-1; TRBD2 might be the D (6 bases). Trimming removed 3 bases from V and 3 bases from J, with 15 bases in between. The germline CDR1 and CDR2 sequences are DFQATT and SNEGSKA (reference sequence). The length of the CDR3 is 15 residues. CDR3 in amino acids: CSASPGLDGYNEQFF. The DNA of the CDR3 is TGCAGTGCTAGTCCGGGACTCGATGGCTACAATGAGCAGTTCTTC.

The chain combines TRBV5-1 with TRBJ2-7, with 7 bases matching TRBD2. The J segment lost 5 bases and the V segment lost 3 bases, leaving 8 bases of the junction unmatched. Looked up from germline, CDR1 is SGHRS and CDR2 is YFSETQ. The CDR3 contains 14 residues. The CDR3 is CASSSGGRLDEQYF. CDR3 coding DNA: TGCGCCAGCAGCTCGGGAGGTAGGCTGGACGAGCAGTACTTC.

V usage is TRBV19 and J usage is TRBJ1-1; weak D call: TRBD1 (5 bases). The germline gives CDR1 LNHDA, CDR2 SQIVND (reference sequence). Trimming removed 6 bases from V and 6 bases from J, with 11 bases in between. The CDR3 contains 12 residues. The CDR3 DNA follows: TGTGCCAGTAGCTGGACATTCCCTGAAGCTTTCTTT. This encodes CASSWTFPEAFF.

The V gene is TRBV30, the J gene TRBJ1-2; TRBD1 might be the D (5 bases). Germline loops: CDR1 GTSNPN, CDR2 SVGIG (reference sequence). The CDR3 loop spans 11 amino acids. Trimming shortened V by 3 bases and J by 8 bases, and 10 bases separated the two germline ends. CDR3 amino acids: CAWRIAGGYTF. DNA for the CDR3: TGTGCCTGGAGAATAGCAGGGGGCTACACCTTC.

The chain joins TRBV7-2 to TRBJ2-2; no reliable D call. Germline CDR1 is SGHTA and CDR2 is FQGNSA. CDR3 length: 14 amino acids. Trimming left V 2 bases short and J 3 bases short, with 7 bases between. For the CDR3, the DNA is TGTGCCAGCAGCTTATCAGGATACACCGGGGAGCTGTTTTTT. It yields the protein CASSLSGYTGELFF.

This chain joins TRBV9 and TRBJ2-3, with D possibly matching TRBD2 (5 bases). In germline, CDR1 is SGDLS, CDR2 YYNGEE. CDR3 size: 15 residues. The V end was cut by 0 bases, the J end by 3 bases, with 11 bases between. DNA for the CDR3: TGTGCCAGCAGCGTAGTTGGCGGGTGGACAGATACGCAGTATTTT. Amino acids: CASSVVGGWTDTQYF.

The rearrangement joins TRBV20-1 to TRBJ2-7; possibly TRBD1 for D (5 bases). The V gene's germline CDR1 is DFQATT and CDR2 SNEGSKA (reference sequence). V was pared by 7 bases and J by 3 bases, with 10 bases between. This CDR3 is built from 11 residues. This CDR3 is CSVRAGYEQYF. The CDR3, as DNA: TGCAGTGTCAGGGCCGGCTACGAGCAGTACTTC.